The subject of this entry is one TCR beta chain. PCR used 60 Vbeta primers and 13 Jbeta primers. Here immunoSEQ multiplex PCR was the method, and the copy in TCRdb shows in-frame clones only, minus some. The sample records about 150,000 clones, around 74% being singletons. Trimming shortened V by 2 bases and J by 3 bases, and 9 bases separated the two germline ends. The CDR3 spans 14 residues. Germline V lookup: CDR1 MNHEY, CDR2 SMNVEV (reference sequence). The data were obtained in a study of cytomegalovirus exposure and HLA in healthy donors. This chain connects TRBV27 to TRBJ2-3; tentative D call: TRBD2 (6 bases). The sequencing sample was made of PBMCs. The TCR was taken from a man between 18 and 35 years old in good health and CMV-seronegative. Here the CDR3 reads CASSLGRQTDTQYF. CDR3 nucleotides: TGTGCCAGCAGTTTAGGGAGGCAGACAGATACGCAGTATTTT.